These 25 T cell receptor beta chains originate from one sample sequenced in a study of blood T cell repertoires in COVID-19. TCRdb's table, derived via immunoSEQ multiplex PCR, lists solely in-frame clones and lacks some. The table lists approximately 230,000 clones, about 90% of them singletons. Material for sequencing was peripheral blood. These receptor sequences come from a man older than 75 with acute or convalescent COVID-19.

This sequence joins TRBV4-1 and TRBJ2-2; D is possibly TRBD1 (6 bases). Germline lookup yields CDR1 MGHRA and CDR2 YSYEKL. CDR3 length: 15 amino acids. V shed 3 bases and J shed 14 bases, with 22 bases lying between them. Here the CDR3 DNA reads TGCGCCAGCAGCCACCAGGGGACCTCGGCTGGGTTTCTGTTTTTT. Residues: CASSHQGTSAGFLFF.

The chain carries TRBV7-8 and TRBJ2-1, with 10 bases identical to TRBD1. Germline-derived CDR1 and CDR2 are SGHVS and FQNEAQ. The CDR3 loop spans 14 amino acids. V lost 6 bases, J lost 4 bases, and 3 bases stayed unmatched. The CDR3 nucleotides read TGTGCCAGCAGGGGACAGGGGATTTACAATGAGCAGTTCTTC. This encodes CASRGQGIYNEQFF.

The chain has TRBV5-1 and TRBJ2-1; 9 nucleotides line up with TRBD1. The CDR3 is made up of 15 amino acids. Germline trimming cut 3 bases from V and 4 bases from J; bases unmatched to any gene: 5. Looked up from germline, CDR1 is SGHRS and CDR2 is YFSETQ. The CDR3 is CASSYLGTGYNEQFF. CDR3 DNA sequence: TGCGCCAGCAGCTATCTCGGGACAGGGTACAATGAGCAGTTCTTC.

The V gene is TRBV18, the J gene TRBJ1-2; 9 positions agree with TRBD1. The V and J ends lost 6 bases and 6 bases, in that order; junction bases with no gene match: 8. The CDR3 is made up of 14 amino acids. Germline V gene sequence: CDR1 KGHSH, CDR2 LQKENI. CDR3 sequence (DNA): TGTGCCAGCTCGGAACAGGGGGCCCTGGATGGCTACACCTTC. This encodes CASSEQGALDGYTF.

This chain connects TRBV3-1 (or the pseudogene TRBV3-2) to TRBJ1-2, with 7 bases that match TRBD1. In germline, CDR1 is LGHDT, CDR2 YNNKEL (reference sequence). Losses at the gene ends were 0 bases for V and 7 bases for J; bases not matched to a gene: 8. The CDR3 covers 15 residues. The CDR3 region is CASSQDGGGGRGYTF. The CDR3 DNA follows: TGTGCCAGCAGCCAAGATGGAGGAGGGGGCCGTGGCTACACCTTC.

The chain employs TRBV27 and TRBJ2-3; perhaps TRBD2 as D (6 bases). Germline values: CDR1 MNHEY, CDR2 SMNVEV (reference sequence). The germline V and J ends were trimmed by 1 base and 13 bases, with 15 bases remaining between them. The CDR3 is 13 residues long. CDR3 sequence (DNA): TGTGCCAGCAGTTTATTAGAGGGAGGACGGAAGTATTTT. Amino acid sequence: CASSLLEGGRKYF.

As to this clone: The junction shows a germline mismatch at one end, possibly a read error. The chain uses TRBV5-1 and TRBJ1-4; TRBD1 might be the D (6 bases). The CDR3 loop spans 14 amino acids. Germline V CDR1 and CDR2: SGHRS, YFSETQ. CDR3 sequence reads: CASSLAGGRAEGIF. Here the CDR3 DNA reads TGCGCCAGCAGCTTGGCCGGGGGGCGAGCCGAAGGGATTTTT.

Worth noting for this clone: Other nucleotide sequences from this sample produce the same CDR3. The chain carries TRBV18 and TRBJ1-2; TRBD1 agrees at 7 bases. CDR3 length: 14 amino acids. After removal of 6 bases from V and 2 bases from J, the junction contained 6 bases not matched to a gene. The V gene's germline CDR1 is KGHSH and CDR2 LQKENI. CDR3 DNA sequence: TGTGCCAGCTCCCGAGGACAGGAGAACTATGGCTACACCTTC. Protein sequence: CASSRGQENYGYTF.

The CDR3 DNA is TGTGCCAGCTCGAGGGAGTGGGTAGGAAAACTGTTTTTT. It yields the protein CASSREWVGKLFF. The chain carries TRBV6-5 and TRBJ1-4; D call uncertain. The CDR3 consists of 13 residues. Germline V lookup: CDR1 MNHEY, CDR2 SVGAGI. V lost 8 bases to trimming and J lost 10 bases, with 17 bases between them.

This clone showed up just a few times. This chain links TRBV28 with TRBJ1-2; 10 bases fit TRBD1. This CDR3 has 14 residues. The V and J ends lost 3 bases and 7 bases, in that order; junction bases with no gene match: 5. Germline V gives CDR1 MDHEN, CDR2 SYDVKM. The DNA of the CDR3 is TGTGCCAGCAGTTTCCGACAGGGGGCTCTTGGCTACACCTTC. Encoded protein: CASSFRQGALGYTF.

This chain links TRBV2 with TRBJ2-1; 7 nucleotides agree with TRBD1. There are 15 residues in the CDR3. The germline V gene encodes CDR1 SNHLY and CDR2 FYNNEI. With V trimmed by 2 bases and J by 4 bases, 5 bases remained unmatched. CDR3 protein: CASSEQQGWYNEQFF. In DNA, the CDR3 is TGTGCCAGCAGTGAACAACAGGGGTGGTACAATGAGCAGTTCTTC.

To note about this clone: The sample has other DNA sequences that encode this CDR3 too. The chain links TRBV5-1 to TRBJ2-1; the match to TRBD1 covers 8 bases. This CDR3 is 15 amino acids long. V lost 0 bases and J lost 3; bases outside the gene matches: 2. Germline assignment: CDR1 SGHRS and CDR2 YFSETQ. DNA of the CDR3: TGCGCCAGCAGCTTGGGACAGGGGAGCTACAATGAGCAGTTCTTC. It encodes CASSLGQGSYNEQFF.

V usage is TRBV15 and J usage is TRBJ1-5, with 11 bases that match TRBD1. The CDR3 is 15 residues long. The germline gives CDR1 LNHNV, CDR2 YYDKDF (reference sequence). With V trimmed by 8 bases and J by 3 bases, 6 bases remained unmatched. CDR3 in amino acids: CATSWTGGANQPQHF. As DNA, the CDR3 is TGTGCCACCTCTTGGACAGGGGGCGCCAATCAGCCCCAGCATTTT.

This chain connects TRBV18 to TRBJ2-3; D gene ambiguous. Trimming left V 2 bases short and J 2 bases short, with 11 bases between. Germline CDR1 KGHSH, CDR2 LQKENI. The length of the CDR3 is 15 residues. The CDR3 DNA reads as TGTGCCAGCTCACCAATTCGGCAGGCCACAGATACGCAGTATTTT. It specifies CASSPIRQATDTQYF.

The chain's CDR3 is CASSPSDRDGQPQHF. Here the CDR3 DNA reads TGTGCCAGCAGCCCCTCGGACAGGGATGGTCAGCCCCAGCATTTT. This chain links TRBV9 with TRBJ1-5; 8 bases fit TRBD1. Germline lookup yields CDR1 SGDLS and CDR2 YYNGEE. Germline trimming cut 4 bases from V and 6 bases from J; bases unmatched to any gene: 9. The CDR3 consists of 15 residues. The whole variable domain, filled in from reference TRBV9 and TRBJ1-5, reads DSGVTQTPKHLITATGQRVTLRCSPRSGDLSVYWYQQSLDQGLQFLIQYYNGEERAKGNILERFSAQQFPDLHSELNLSSLELGDSALYFCASSPSDRDGQPQHFGDGTRLSIL.

The chain has TRBV7-3 and TRBJ2-1, with 9 nucleotides matching TRBD2. The CDR3 is 16 amino acids. Germline CDR1 SGHTA, CDR2 FQGTGA. Trimming took 1 base from V and 5 from J; bases not matched to a gene: 6. CDR3 coding DNA: TGTGCCAGCAGCTTAAACCCCGGGACTAGCAACAATGAGCAGTTCTTC. It translates to CASSLNPGTSNNEQFF.

The V call is TRBV5-6, the J call TRBJ1-2; 8 bases fit TRBD1. This CDR3 is 14 amino acids long. Germline V gives CDR1 SGHDT, CDR2 YYEEEE. Trimming took 2 bases from V and 2 from J; bases not matched to a gene: 2. The CDR3 sequence is CASSFQGANYGYTF. The CDR3 DNA follows: TGTGCCAGCAGCTTCCAGGGGGCGAACTATGGCTACACCTTC.

Here the CDR3 reads CASSEHASLAYEQYF. As DNA, the CDR3 is TGTGCCAGCAGTGAACACGCCTCATTAGCCTACGAGCAGTACTTC. The chain carries TRBV2 and TRBJ2-7; D unresolved. The CDR3 totals 15 residues. Germline values: CDR1 SNHLY, CDR2 FYNNEI. The V gene lost 2 bases and the J gene lost 2 bases, with 13 bases spanning the gap.

This clone was seen only once. The J gene is TRBJ2-7, the V gene TRBV28; D perhaps matches TRBD2 (6 bases). This CDR3 has 12 amino acids. In germline, CDR1 is MDHEN, CDR2 SYDVKM. Trimming pared 4 bases from V and 5 bases from J, leaving 9 bases between. Here the CDR3 DNA reads TGTGCCAGCAGTTCGACTAGTGACGAGCAGTACTTC. Residues: CASSSTSDEQYF.

The gene calls are TRBV7-3 and TRBJ2-1, with TRBD2 matching 9 bases. Trimming at V came to 5 bases and at J to 7 bases, leaving 9 bases not matched to a gene. The CDR3 is made up of 15 amino acids. From germline, CDR1 is SGHTA and CDR2 FQGTGA. DNA of the CDR3: TGTGCCAGCAGCCGAGCTAGCGGGATAAGGAATGAGCAGTTCTTC. This translates into CASSRASGIRNEQFF.

This chain connects TRBV28 to TRBJ1-5; 7 bases map to TRBD1. The V gene's germline CDR1 is MDHEN and CDR2 SYDVKM. The CDR3 totals 13 residues. The V segment lost 10 bases and the J segment 7 bases; nucleotides outside the gene matches: 10. The CDR3: CAITRIQGQPQHF. DNA of the CDR3: TGTGCCATCACACGGATACAGGGGCAGCCCCAGCATTTT. The full variable domain, its missing parts supplied by reference TRBV28 and TRBJ1-5, is DVKVTQSSRYLVKRTGEKVFLECVQDMDHENMFWYRQDPGLGLRLIYFSYDVKMKEKGDIPEGYSVSREKKERFSLILESASTNQTSMYLCAITRIQGQPQHFGDGTRLSIL.

This chain connects TRBV4-1 to TRBJ2-3; 12 positions match TRBD2. J lost 6 bases, V lost 1 base, and 8 bases had no gene match. The length of the CDR3 is 17 residues. CDR1 MGHRA and CDR2 YSYEKL come from the germline V gene. The CDR3 DNA reads TGCGCCAGCAGCCAAGTCCCGACTAGCGGGAGCGGGGATACGCAGTATTTT. Its protein is CASSQVPTSGSGDTQYF.

The gene calls are TRBV5-4 and TRBJ1-1; 7 nucleotides match TRBD1. The CDR3 sequence is 14 residues long. J gave up 4 bases and V 0 bases, and 3 bases lay outside the gene matches. CDR1 and CDR2 (germline): SGHNT, YYREEE (reference sequence). The CDR3, as DNA: TGTGCCAGCAGCTTGGGCGCAGGGGGCACTGAAGCTTTCTTT. It is translated as CASSLGAGGTEAFF.

J is TRBJ1-2 and V is TRBV9; 10 nucleotides agree with TRBD1. Germline V gene sequence: CDR1 SGDLS, CDR2 YYNGEE. The CDR3 totals 15 residues. J lost 2 bases, V lost 1 base, and 2 bases had no gene match. This CDR3 is CASSVLGQGNYGYTF. Written as DNA, the CDR3 is TGTGCCAGCAGCGTACTGGGACAGGGGAACTATGGCTACACCTTC.

V and J are TRBV28 and TRBJ2-6; 8 bases agree with TRBD1. The CDR3 has 17 amino acids. The germline CDR1 and CDR2 sequences are MDHEN and SYDVKM. V gave up 6 bases and J gave up 0 bases; unmatched junction bases: 7. CDR3 in amino acids: CASRATGESSGANVLTF. DNA of the CDR3: TGTGCCAGCAGAGCGACAGGGGAGAGCTCTGGGGCCAACGTCCTGACTTTC.